This TCR beta chain originates from a study of read filtering for tumor transcriptome and immune sequencing. Study details: IR-seq gave about 3.5 to 11 million TCR reads per sample; RNA-seq gave roughly 80 to 1,300.

This library used about 360 ng RNA and molecular barcoded adaptors spanning alpha/delta and beta/gamma chains. Via MiXCR, TCRdb re-called the reads, giving one row per CDR3 protein. The sample lists around 65,000 distinct CDR3 sequences, around 19% occurring once. This clonotype was detected many times. The CDR3 runs to 15 residues. Germline CDR1 reads SNHLY; CDR2 reads FYNNEI. V lost 7 bases and J lost 3; bases outside the gene matches: 8. The sequence came from a donor at least 40 years old with multiple myeloma. The V and J genes are TRBV2 and TRBJ1-5, with 8 bases aligning to TRBD1. The source material was a population of CD138-negative cells sorted from bone marrow. CDR3 amino acids: CASTIDRGYNQPQHF. CDR3 coding DNA: TGTGCCAGCACCATAGACAGGGGATACAATCAGCCCCAGCATTTT.